This T cell receptor beta chain is from a study of shared clonotypes between healthy human individuals. Nashville, Tennessee was home to all donors, who were Caucasian adults. The CDR3 is 15 residues long. CDR1 and CDR2 (germline): SGHNT, YYREEE (reference sequence). V lost 4 bases and J 1 base, leaving 11 bases between the germline ends. Sequencing was performed with immunoSEQ multiplex PCR; in TCRdb, only in-frame clones are kept and a portion is missing. The data hold 2 million to 3 million clones, with roughly 93% observed a single time. General observations from the study: In having few donors, the study represented limited genetic and exposure-history diversity. In four donors, about 5% of naive CD4 clonotypes appeared in common.

This clone was seen just once. Its specificity is unknown. The sequencing input was naive CD4+ T cells from PBMCs. The subset is: CD45RA+ positively selected. The TCR was taken from a man aged 18 to 30 in good health. Some clones in this sample may be carry-over from other donors' samples. The J gene is TRBJ2-2, the V gene TRBV5-4; D is ambiguous. CDR3 sequence: CASSARWMNTGELFF. CDR3 DNA: TGTGCCAGCAGCGCCCGGTGGATGAACACCGGGGAGCTGTTTTTT.